This TCR beta chain is from a study of OX40 agonist ivuxolimab in advanced cancers. The wider study: Every patient in dose escalation had hepatocellular carcinoma, melanoma, renal cell or head and neck cancer. Whole-study findings and limits: The study observed clonal expansion of CD4+ and CD8+ blood T cells by week 6 at 0.1 to 3.0 mg/kg. Normalized expansion of T-cell clones was also low for some nonresponders.

Assay used: immunoSEQ multiplex PCR; TCRdb lists only in-frame clones, some missing. The sample holds 70,000 or so clones, more than 85% seen once. In the case of this clone: Its specificity is unknown.

V dropped 4 bases and J dropped 2 bases, with 3 bases sitting between them. The germline CDR1 and CDR2 sequences are MDHEN and SYDVKM. The CDR3 consists of 12 residues. The V call is TRBV28, the J call TRBJ1-3, with D unresolved. The material sequenced was CD4+ or CD8+ T cells sorted from blood, taken in a trial of the OX40 agonist ivuxolimab. This clonotype was sampled from an adult with an advanced solid tumor such as melanoma, head and neck, liver or kidney cancer. CDR3 protein: CASSSAGNTIYF. The CDR3 DNA follows: TGTGCCAGCAGTTCAGCTGGAAACACCATATATTTT. The complete variable domain, with remaining parts taken from reference TRBV28 and TRBJ1-3, reads DVKVTQSSRYLVKRTGEKVFLECVQDMDHENMFWYRQDPGLGLRLIYFSYDVKMKEKGDIPEGYSVSREKKERFSLILESASTNQTSMYLCASSSAGNTIYFGEGSWLTVV.